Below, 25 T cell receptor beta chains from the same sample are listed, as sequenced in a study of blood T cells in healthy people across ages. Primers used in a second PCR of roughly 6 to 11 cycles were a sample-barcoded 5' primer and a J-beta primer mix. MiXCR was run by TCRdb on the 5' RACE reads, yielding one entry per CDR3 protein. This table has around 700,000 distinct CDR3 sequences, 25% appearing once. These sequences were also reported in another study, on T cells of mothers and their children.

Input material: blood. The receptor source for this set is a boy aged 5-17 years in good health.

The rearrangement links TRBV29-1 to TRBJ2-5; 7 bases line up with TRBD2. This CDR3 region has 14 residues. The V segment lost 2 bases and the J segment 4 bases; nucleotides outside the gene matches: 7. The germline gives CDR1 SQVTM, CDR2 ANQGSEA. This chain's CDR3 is CSVESRLARETQYF. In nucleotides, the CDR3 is TGCAGCGTTGAAAGCCGACTAGCCCGAGAGACCCAGTACTTC.

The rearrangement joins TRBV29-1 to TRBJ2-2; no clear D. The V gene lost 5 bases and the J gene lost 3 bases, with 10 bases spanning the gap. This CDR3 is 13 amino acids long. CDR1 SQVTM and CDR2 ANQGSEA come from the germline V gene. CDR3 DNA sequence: TGCAGCGTTCAGAGGACCTACACCGGGGAGCTGTTTTTT. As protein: CSVQRTYTGELFF.

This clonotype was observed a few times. CDR3 region: CASSLLFSEQYF. For the CDR3, the DNA is TGTGCCAGCAGCTTACTATTCAGCGAGCAGTACTTC. This chain joins TRBV7-2 and TRBJ2-7; D call uncertain. V was trimmed by 2 bases and J by 6 bases, leaving 8 bases between them. Germline lookup yields CDR1 SGHTA and CDR2 FQGNSA. This CDR3 is built from 12 residues.

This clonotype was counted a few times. The CDR3, as DNA: TGTGCCAGCAGTTTTTATCGGGGGCTAGCCAAAAACATTCAGTACTTC. As protein: CASSFYRGLAKNIQYF. The rearrangement uses TRBV12-3 or TRBV12-4 and TRBJ2-4; tentatively, D is TRBD1 or TRBD2 (6 bases each). Trimming shortened V by 3 bases and J by 0 bases, and 12 bases separated the two germline ends. The CDR3 contains 16 residues.

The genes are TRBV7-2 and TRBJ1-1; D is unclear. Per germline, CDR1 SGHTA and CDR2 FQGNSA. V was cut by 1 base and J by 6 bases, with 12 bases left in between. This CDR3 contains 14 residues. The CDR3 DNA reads TGTGCCAGCAGCTTAGACGCGGTTGGGGCTGAAGCTTTCTTT. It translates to CASSLDAVGAEAFF.

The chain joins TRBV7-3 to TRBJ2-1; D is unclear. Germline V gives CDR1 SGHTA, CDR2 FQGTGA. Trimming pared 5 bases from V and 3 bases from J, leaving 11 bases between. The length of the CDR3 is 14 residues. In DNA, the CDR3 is TGTGCCAGCAGCCCCCGACCTAGCTACAATGAGCAGTTCTTC. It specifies CASSPRPSYNEQFF. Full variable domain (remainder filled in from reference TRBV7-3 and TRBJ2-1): GAGVSQTPSNKVTEKGKYVELRCDPISGHTALYWYRQSLGQGPEFLIYFQGTGAADDSGLPNDRFFAVRPEGSVSTLKIQRTERGDSAVYLCASSPRPSYNEQFFGPGTRLTVL.

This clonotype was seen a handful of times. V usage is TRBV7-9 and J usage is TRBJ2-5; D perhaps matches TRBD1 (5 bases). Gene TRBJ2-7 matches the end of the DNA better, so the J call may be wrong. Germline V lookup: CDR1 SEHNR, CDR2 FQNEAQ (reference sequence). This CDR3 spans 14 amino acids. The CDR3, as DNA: TGTGCCAGCAGCGCGCTCGACAGTTCCTACGAGCAGTACTTC. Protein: CASSALDSSYEQYF.

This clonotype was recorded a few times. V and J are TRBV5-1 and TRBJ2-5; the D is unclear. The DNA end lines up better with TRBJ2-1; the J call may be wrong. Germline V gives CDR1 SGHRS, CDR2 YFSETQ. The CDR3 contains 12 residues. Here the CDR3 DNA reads TGCGCCAGCAGCTTGGAGTTGGATGAGCAGTTCTTC. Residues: CASSLELDEQFF.

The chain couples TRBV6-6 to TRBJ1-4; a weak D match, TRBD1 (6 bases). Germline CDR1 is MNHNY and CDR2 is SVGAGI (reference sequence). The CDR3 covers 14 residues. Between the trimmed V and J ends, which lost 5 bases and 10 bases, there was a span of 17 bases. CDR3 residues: CASSHGGAGGKLFF. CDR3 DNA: TGTGCCAGCAGTCACGGGGGGGCCGGTGGAAAACTGTTTTTT.

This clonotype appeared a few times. CDR3 sequence reads: CASSRYREQQYF. The DNA of the CDR3 is TGTGCCAGCAGCAGGTACCGGGAACAGCAGTACTTC. V usage is TRBV13 and J usage is TRBJ2-7; tentatively, D is TRBD2 (5 bases). The germline V gene encodes CDR1 PRHDT and CDR2 FYEKMQ (reference sequence). This CDR3 spans 12 amino acids. The V end was cut by 5 bases, the J end by 8 bases, with 13 bases between.

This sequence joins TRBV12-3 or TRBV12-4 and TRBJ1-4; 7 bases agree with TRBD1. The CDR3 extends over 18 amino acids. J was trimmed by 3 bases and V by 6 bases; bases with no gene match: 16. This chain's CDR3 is CASRSGRTGLRANEKLFF. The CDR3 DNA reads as TGTGCCAGCAGATCTGGCCGGACAGGTTTAAGGGCTAATGAAAAACTGTTTTTT.

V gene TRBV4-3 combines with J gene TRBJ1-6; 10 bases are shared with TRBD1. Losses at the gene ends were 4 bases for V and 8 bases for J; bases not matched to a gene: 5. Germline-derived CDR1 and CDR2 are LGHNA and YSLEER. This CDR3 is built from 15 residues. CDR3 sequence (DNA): TGCGCCAGCAGCCCCGGGACAGGGGTAGATTCACCCCTCCACTTT. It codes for CASSPGTGVDSPLHF.

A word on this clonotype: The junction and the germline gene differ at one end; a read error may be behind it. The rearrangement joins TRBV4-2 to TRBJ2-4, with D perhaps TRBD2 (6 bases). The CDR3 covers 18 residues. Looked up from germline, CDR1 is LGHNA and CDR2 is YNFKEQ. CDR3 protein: CASSQVSGLRAAKNIQSF. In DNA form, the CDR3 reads TGTGCCAGCAGCCAAGTATCAGGACTAAGGGCTGCCAAAAACATTCAGTCCTTC.

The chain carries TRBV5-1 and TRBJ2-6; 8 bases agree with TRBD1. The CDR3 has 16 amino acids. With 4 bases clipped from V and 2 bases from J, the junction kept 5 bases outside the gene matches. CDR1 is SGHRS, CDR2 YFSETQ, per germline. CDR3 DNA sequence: TGCGCCAGCAGCGAGAACAGGGGGACTGGGGCCAACGTCCTGACTTTC. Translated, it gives CASSENRGTGANVLTF.

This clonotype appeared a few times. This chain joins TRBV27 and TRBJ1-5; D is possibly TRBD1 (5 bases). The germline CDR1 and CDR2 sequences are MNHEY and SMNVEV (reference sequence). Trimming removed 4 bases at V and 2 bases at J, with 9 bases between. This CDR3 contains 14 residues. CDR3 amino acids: CASSYLGGNQPQHF. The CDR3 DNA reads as TGTGCCAGCAGTTACCTAGGGGGCAATCAGCCCCAGCATTTT.

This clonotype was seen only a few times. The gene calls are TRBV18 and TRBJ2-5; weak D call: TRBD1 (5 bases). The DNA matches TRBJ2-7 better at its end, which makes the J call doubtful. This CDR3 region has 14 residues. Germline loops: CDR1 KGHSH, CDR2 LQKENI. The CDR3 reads CASSPPDTTYEQYF. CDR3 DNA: TGTGCCAGCTCACCACCGGACACAACCTACGAGCAGTACTTC.

The CDR3 protein is CASRRRDTNTEAFF. The CDR3 DNA is TGTGCCAGCAGGAGAAGGGACACTAACACTGAAGCTTTCTTT. The V call is TRBV6-5, the J call TRBJ1-1; D is possibly TRBD1 (6 bases). V lost 6 bases, J lost 2 bases, and 13 bases lay in between. The CDR3 totals 14 residues. Germline V gene data show CDR1 as MNHEY and CDR2 as SVGAGI.

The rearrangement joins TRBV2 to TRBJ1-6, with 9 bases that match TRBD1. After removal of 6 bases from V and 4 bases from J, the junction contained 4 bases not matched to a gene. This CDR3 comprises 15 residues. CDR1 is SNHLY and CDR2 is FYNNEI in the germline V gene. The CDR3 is CASRQGALYNSPLHF. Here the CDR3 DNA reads TGTGCCAGCAGACAGGGGGCTCTGTATAATTCACCCCTCCACTTT.

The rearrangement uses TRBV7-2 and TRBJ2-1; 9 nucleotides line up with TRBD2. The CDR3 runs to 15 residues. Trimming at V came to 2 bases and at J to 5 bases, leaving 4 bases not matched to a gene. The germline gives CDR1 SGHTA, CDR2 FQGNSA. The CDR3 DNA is TGTGCCAGCAGCTTAATTGCGGGGGGGGACAATGAGCAGTTCTTC. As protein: CASSLIAGGDNEQFF.

This CDR3 is CSVEVRANTEAFF. The DNA for the CDR3 is TGCAGCGTTGAGGTCAGGGCGAACACTGAAGCTTTCTTT. V and J are TRBV29-1 and TRBJ1-1; a possible D gene is TRBD1 (5 bases). Germline loops: CDR1 SQVTM, CDR2 ANQGSEA. With 3 bases removed from V and 1 base from J, the gap between germline ends came to 9 bases. This CDR3 has 13 amino acids.

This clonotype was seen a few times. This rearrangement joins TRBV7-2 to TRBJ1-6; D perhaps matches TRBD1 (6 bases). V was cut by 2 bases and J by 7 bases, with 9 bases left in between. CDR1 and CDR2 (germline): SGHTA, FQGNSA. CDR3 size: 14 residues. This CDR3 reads CASSLIQGNSPLHF. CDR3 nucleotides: TGTGCCAGCAGCTTAATACAGGGAAATTCACCCCTCCACTTT.

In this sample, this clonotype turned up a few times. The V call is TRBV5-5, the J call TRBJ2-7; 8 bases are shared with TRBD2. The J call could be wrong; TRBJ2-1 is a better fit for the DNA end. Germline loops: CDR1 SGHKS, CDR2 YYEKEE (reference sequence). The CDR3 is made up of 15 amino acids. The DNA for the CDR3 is TGTGCCAGCAGCTTGGCAGCGGGAGATTTCAATGAGCAGTTCTTC. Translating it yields CASSLAAGDFNEQFF.

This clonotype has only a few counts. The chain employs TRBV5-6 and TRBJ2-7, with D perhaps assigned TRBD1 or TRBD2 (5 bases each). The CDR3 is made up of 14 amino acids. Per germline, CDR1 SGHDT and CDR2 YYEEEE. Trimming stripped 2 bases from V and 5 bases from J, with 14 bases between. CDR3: CASSFIQGVDEQYF. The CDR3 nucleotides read TGTGCCAGCAGCTTTATCCAGGGAGTTGACGAGCAGTACTTC.

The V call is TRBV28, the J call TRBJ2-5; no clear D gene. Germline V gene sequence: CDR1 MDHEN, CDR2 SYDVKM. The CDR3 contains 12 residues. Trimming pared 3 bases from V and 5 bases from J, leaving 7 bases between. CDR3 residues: CASSLPMETQYF. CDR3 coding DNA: TGTGCCAGCAGTTTGCCGATGGAGACCCAGTACTTC.

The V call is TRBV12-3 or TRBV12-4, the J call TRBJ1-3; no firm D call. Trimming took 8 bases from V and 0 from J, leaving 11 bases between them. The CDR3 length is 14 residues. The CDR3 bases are TGTGCCAGCCGCGGGGAGTTCTCTGGAAACACCATATATTTT. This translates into CASRGEFSGNTIYF.